These 14 T cell receptor beta chains originate from one sample sequenced in a study of blood T cell repertoires in COVID-19 (dated by TCRdb to 2020 to 2021). Library preparation was by the immunoSEQ multiplex PCR assay. TCRdb mirrors the immuneACCESS table, restricted to in-frame sequences. Some clones are absent from its copies; in checked studies, under half trace to an unresolved V gene, and the reason for the others is unknown. Across this sample there are about 350,000 clones, with almost 90% seen only once. Around 6.6% of the sample rests with the top ten. The specimen sequenced was peripheral blood. These receptors were collected from a woman in her 70s with COVID-19, enrolled during active disease.

In nucleotides, the CDR3 is TGTGCCAGCAGCTTGGACAGGGGCCTCTACGAGCAGTACTTC. This codes for CASSLDRGLYEQYF. V gene TRBV5-4 combines with J gene TRBJ2-7; 7 bases line up with TRBD1. The V segment lost 0 bases and the J segment 3 bases; nucleotides outside the gene matches: 3. This CDR3 has 14 amino acids. CDR1 and CDR2 (germline): SGHNT, YYREEE (reference sequence).

The rearrangement joins TRBV18 to TRBJ1-2; possibly TRBD1 for D (5 bases). Trimming removed 3 bases at V and 1 base at J, with 12 bases between. CDR3 size: 15 residues. Germline V gene data show CDR1 as KGHSH and CDR2 as LQKENI. CDR3 in DNA: TGTGCCAGCTCACCCACCGACGACAGTAACTATGGCTACACCTTC. It is translated as CASSPTDDSNYGYTF.

This chain uses TRBV4-3 with TRBJ1-2, with D uncertain. CDR1 and CDR2 from the germline V gene are LGHNA and YSLEER. CDR3 length: 14 amino acids. Trimming removed 0 bases at V and 2 bases at J, with 7 bases between. The DNA for the CDR3 is TGCGCCAGCAGCCAAGATTTCGGGAACTATGGCTACACCTTC. Residues: CASSQDFGNYGYTF.

The V gene is TRBV27, the J gene TRBJ1-2; 9 nucleotides align to TRBD1. After removal of 5 bases from V and 0 bases from J, the junction contained 16 bases not matched to a gene. The CDR3 is made up of 19 amino acids. CDR1 is MNHEY and CDR2 is SMNVEV in the germline V gene (reference sequence). The CDR3 reads CASSLAGLKDRGSNYGYTF. The CDR3 DNA reads as TGTGCCAGCAGTCTGGCGGGGCTCAAAGACAGGGGGTCTAACTATGGCTACACCTTC.

V usage is TRBV6-2 or TRBV6-3 and J usage is TRBJ2-7; possibly TRBD1 for D (5 bases). V was cut by 5 bases and J by 1 base, with 18 bases left in between. Germline V gene lookup returns CDR1 MNHEY and CDR2 SVGEGT. The CDR3 loop spans 16 amino acids. The CDR3 protein is CASSPKAQGGSYEQYF. CDR3 DNA: TGTGCCAGCAGTCCAAAAGCCCAGGGCGGTTCCTACGAGCAGTACTTC.

The chain recombines TRBV28 with TRBJ2-3, with TRBD2 matching 10 bases. Germline V CDR1 and CDR2: MDHEN, SYDVKM. The CDR3 is 15 residues long. The V segment lost 6 bases and the J segment 4 bases; nucleotides outside the gene matches: 7. CDR3 sequence (DNA): TGTGCCAGCAGCCTATGGAGCGGGGGGGCAGATACGCAGTATTTT. Amino acids: CASSLWSGGADTQYF.

The CDR3 DNA is TGTGCCAGCACCCGGGACAGGGGTACGGATGAGCAGTTCTTC. It yields the protein CASTRDRGTDEQFF. The chain has TRBV3-1 (or the pseudogene TRBV3-2) and TRBJ2-1; 10 bases line up with TRBD1. CDR3 length: 14 residues. Germline V gives CDR1 LGHDT, CDR2 YNNKEL (reference sequence). The junction had 8 bases not matched to a gene; V was cut back by 7 bases and J by 8 bases.

This chain uses TRBV6-5 with TRBJ2-7, with 8 bases aligning to TRBD1. V lost 6 bases and J lost 2; bases outside the gene matches: 6. CDR3 length equals 14 residues. Germline lookup yields CDR1 MNHEY and CDR2 SVGAGI. The CDR3, as DNA: TGTGCCAGCAGCCCGGGACAGGAGGCCTACGAGCAGTACTTC. Translated, it gives CASSPGQEAYEQYF.

This chain connects TRBV7-3 to TRBJ2-2; maybe TRBD1 (6 bases). Per germline, CDR1 SGHTA and CDR2 FQGTGA. This CDR3 has 16 amino acids. V was cut by 3 bases and J by 1 base, with 12 bases left in between. CDR3 in amino acids: CASSLTTGLNTGELFF. As DNA, the CDR3 is TGTGCCAGCAGCTTGACGACAGGCCTGAACACCGGGGAGCTGTTTTTT.

The chain uses TRBV27 and TRBJ1-5, with D possibly being TRBD1 (6 bases). V lost 2 bases and J 7 bases, leaving 15 bases between the germline ends. Germline loops: CDR1 MNHEY, CDR2 SMNVEV (reference sequence). The CDR3 loop spans 15 amino acids. The CDR3 sequence: CASSLRQADGQPQHF. CDR3 sequence (DNA): TGTGCCAGCAGTTTACGACAGGCCGACGGGCAGCCCCAGCATTTT.

The chain combines TRBV12-5 with TRBJ1-6; D is ambiguous. Germline values: CDR1 LGHNT, CDR2 FRNRAP. CDR3 length: 13 residues. Trimming stripped 2 bases from V and 13 bases from J, with 12 bases between. CDR3 DNA: TGTGCTAGTGGTTTGTCATCAGTGGTGCCCCTCCACTTT. It is translated as CASGLSSVVPLHF.

The chain recombines TRBV19 with TRBJ2-2; D perhaps matches TRBD2 (6 bases). The germline CDR1 and CDR2 sequences are LNHDA and SQIVND (reference sequence). V lost 5 bases to trimming and J lost 2 bases, with 12 bases between them. The CDR3 is made up of 15 amino acids. CDR3 in amino acids: CASSFSGTNTGELFF. In nucleotides, the CDR3 is TGTGCCAGTAGTTTCTCAGGGACTAACACCGGGGAGCTGTTTTTT.

The chain uses TRBV28 and TRBJ1-3; a weak D match, TRBD1 (5 bases). The germline V gene encodes CDR1 MDHEN and CDR2 SYDVKM. The CDR3 covers 15 residues. V was clipped by 2 bases and J by 1 base, with 9 bases between them. This CDR3 reads CASSLGGASGNTIYF. CDR3 nucleotide sequence: TGTGCCAGCAGTTTAGGAGGGGCGTCTGGAAACACCATATATTTT.

The chain links TRBV2 to TRBJ1-6; D gene unclear. Germline V gene lookup returns CDR1 SNHLY and CDR2 FYNNEI. CDR3 length: 13 residues. In DNA, the CDR3 is TGTGCAGCTGTTAGCTCCTATAATTCACCCCTCCACTTT. Translating gives CAAVSSYNSPLHF.